One sample yielded the 19 T cell receptor beta chains listed below, sequenced in a study of CD8 T cells in Susac syndrome. cDNA came from around 0.5 to 1 ug RNA primed by random hexamers. MiXCR was run by TCRdb on the immunoSEQ multiplex PCR reads, yielding one entry per CDR3 protein. The sample includes 200,000 to 300,000 distinct CDR3 sequences, just under 95% seen only once; the top ten take around 0.07%. The sequenced sample consisted of CD4+ T cells from PBMCs. Source of these receptors: a human donor with multiple sclerosis.

The rearrangement joins TRBV7-2 to TRBJ2-7; TRBD1 matches at 7 bases. V was pared by 4 bases and J by 5 bases, with 8 bases of the junction left unmatched. This CDR3 is built from 14 residues. In germline, CDR1 is SGHTA, CDR2 FQGNSA. CDR3 protein: CASSWQTGHNEQYF. As DNA, the CDR3 is TGTGCCAGCAGCTGGCAGACAGGGCATAACGAGCAGTACTTC.

The V gene is TRBV7-9, the J gene TRBJ1-2; D unclear. The CDR3 spans 14 residues. Trimming shortened V by 1 base and J by 4 bases, and 10 bases separated the two germline ends. Germline V gives CDR1 SEHNR, CDR2 FQNEAQ (reference sequence). The CDR3 DNA sequence: TGTGCCAGCAGCTTAGAGCAACAGTTCTATGGCTACACCTTC. The encoded protein is CASSLEQQFYGYTF.

The chain couples TRBV14 to TRBJ1-3, with D perhaps TRBD1 (5 bases). V was clipped by 4 bases and J by 0 bases, with 19 bases between them. This CDR3 comprises 18 residues. CDR1 and CDR2 (germline): SGHDN, FVKESK. The CDR3: CASSLHAGTSSSGNTIYF. The CDR3 DNA is TGTGCCAGCAGCCTTCATGCGGGGACGTCGAGCTCTGGAAACACCATATATTTT.

Only one count was recorded for this clonotype. This sequence joins TRBV12-3 or TRBV12-4 and TRBJ2-2, with 16 positions matching TRBD2. The length of the CDR3 is 18 residues. V dropped 4 bases and J dropped 0; count of bases not matched to a gene: 2. The CDR3 nucleotides are TGTGCCAGCAGTTGGGGACTAGCGGGAGGGACGAACACCGGGGAGCTGTTTTTT. Amino acid sequence: CASSWGLAGGTNTGELFF.

The chain carries TRBV7-2 and TRBJ2-2, with D possibly TRBD1 on 6 matching bases. Germline V gene lookup returns CDR1 SGHTA and CDR2 FQGNSA. This CDR3 is built from 17 residues. The ends were cut back, 0 bases at V and 0 bases at J, with 11 bases in the middle. CDR3: CASSLAFRTANTGELFF. The CDR3 DNA reads as TGTGCCAGCAGCTTAGCGTTCCGGACAGCGAACACCGGGGAGCTGTTTTTT.

This clonotype was seen once. This chain uses TRBV5-1 with TRBJ1-5; D not certain. Looked up from germline, CDR1 is SGHRS and CDR2 is YFSETQ. Trimming removed 2 bases at V and 5 bases at J, with 8 bases between. There are 13 residues in the CDR3. The CDR3 region is CASSFSGDQPQHF. The CDR3 nucleotides are TGCGCCAGCAGCTTTTCTGGGGATCAGCCCCAGCATTTT.

V is TRBV6-1 and J is TRBJ2-3; TRBD1 aligns across 11 bases. Germline assignment: CDR1 MNHNS and CDR2 SASEGT. The trim removed 8 bases at V and 5 bases at J, leaving 12 bases unmatched. This CDR3 is built from 16 residues. CDR3 nucleotide sequence: TGTGCCAGCCTCCCCATCGCGGACAGGGGGCAAGATACGCAGTATTTT. This encodes CASLPIADRGQDTQYF.

The rearrangement uses TRBV5-1 and TRBJ1-4; D remains ambiguous. Germline lookup yields CDR1 SGHRS and CDR2 YFSETQ. The CDR3 length is 13 residues. V lost 4 bases, J lost 8 bases, and 12 bases lay in between. The CDR3 spells CASSPTAREKLFF. The DNA of the CDR3 is TGCGCCAGCAGCCCAACCGCAAGGGAAAAACTGTTTTTT.

The genes are TRBV2 and TRBJ2-3; TRBD2 matches at 8 bases. This CDR3 has 14 residues. Germline V gene lookup returns CDR1 SNHLY and CDR2 FYNNEI. After removal of 3 bases from V and 4 bases from J, the junction contained 3 bases not matched to a gene. The CDR3: CASSDSGGPDTQYF. The CDR3, as DNA: TGTGCCAGCAGTGACAGCGGGGGCCCAGATACGCAGTATTTT. Full variable domain (rest looked up from reference TRBV2 and TRBJ2-3): EPEVTQTPSHQVTQMGQEVILRCVPISNHLYFYWYRQILGQKVEFLVSFYNNEISEKSEIFDDQFSVERPDGSNFTLKIRSTKLEDSAMYFCASSDSGGPDTQYFGPGTRLTVL.

The V and J genes are TRBV24-1 and TRBJ1-5, with a weak D call TRBD1 (5 bases). Deletions cut 7 bases from V and 1 base from J, with 13 bases between. This CDR3 has 15 residues. Germline CDR1 is KGHDR and CDR2 is SFDVKD. CDR3 DNA sequence: TGTGCCACCAGAGGAGGGGAAGGAAGCAATCAGCCCCAGCATTTT. Translated: CATRGGEGSNQPQHF.

The rearrangement uses TRBV10-3 and TRBJ1-1; 8 nucleotides align to TRBD1. V gave up 6 bases and J gave up 7 bases; unmatched junction bases: 4. CDR1 is ENHRY and CDR2 is SYGVKD in the germline V gene. The CDR3 is 12 amino acids. CDR3 in amino acids: CAISSGQDEAFF. Here the CDR3 DNA reads TGTGCCATCAGCTCGGGACAGGATGAAGCTTTCTTT.

This clonotype was recorded only once. The rearrangement links TRBV29-1 to TRBJ1-3, with 8 bases lining up with TRBD1. The V and J ends lost 5 bases and 4 bases, in that order; junction bases with no gene match: 4. CDR1 and CDR2 from the germline V gene are SQVTM and ANQGSEA. The CDR3 is made up of 13 amino acids. Here the CDR3 reads CSVTWTGGNTIYF. The DNA of the CDR3 is TGCAGCGTTACCTGGACAGGGGGAAACACCATATATTTT.

This sequence joins TRBV6-5 and TRBJ1-2, with 8 bases identical to TRBD1. The V segment lost 6 bases and the J segment 5 bases; nucleotides outside the gene matches: 5. Germline lookup yields CDR1 MNHEY and CDR2 SVGAGI. This CDR3 contains 13 residues. The CDR3: CASSQDRAYGYTF. Here the CDR3 DNA reads TGTGCCAGCAGCCAGGACAGGGCTTATGGCTACACCTTC.

The rearrangement links TRBV7-2 to TRBJ1-5, with D unresolved. V was clipped by 5 bases and J by 4 bases, with 12 bases between them. Germline V gene sequence: CDR1 SGHTA, CDR2 FQGNSA. The CDR3 totals 14 residues. CDR3 bases: TGTGCCAGCAGCCCCTCCAGCGGTAATCAGCCCCAGCATTTT. It specifies CASSPSSGNQPQHF.

This chain uses TRBV9 with TRBJ2-2; no clear D. The CDR3 runs to 15 residues. From germline, CDR1 is SGDLS and CDR2 YYNGEE. Trimming shortened V by 5 bases and J by 0 bases, and 11 bases separated the two germline ends. The CDR3, as DNA: TGTGCCAGCAGGGTGGCGGTGTCGAACACCGGGGAGCTGTTTTTT. Its translation is CASRVAVSNTGELFF.

This rearrangement joins TRBV20-1 to TRBJ2-3; weak D call: TRBD2 (7 bases). Germline values: CDR1 DFQATT, CDR2 SNEGSKA (reference sequence). The V end lost 1 base, the J end lost 0 bases, and 26 bases lay between the germline ends. The CDR3 is 20 amino acids. CDR3 coding DNA: TGCAGTGCTAGAGGAGGCGGGGGCGGTTTACCTCGGGGTAGCACAGATACGCAGTATTTT. This encodes CSARGGGGGLPRGSTDTQYF.

This chain uses TRBV9 with TRBJ1-3; 8 nucleotides line up with TRBD1. Germline V gene sequence: CDR1 SGDLS, CDR2 YYNGEE. V dropped 0 bases and J dropped 3; count of bases not matched to a gene: 14. The CDR3 loop spans 19 amino acids. The CDR3 is CASSVAFNIRGPDGNTIYF. The CDR3 coding sequence is TGTGCCAGCAGCGTAGCTTTTAACATCAGGGGGCCGGATGGAAACACCATATATTTT.

The V gene is TRBV11-2, the J gene TRBJ1-2, with a tentative D call TRBD1 (6 bases). In germline, CDR1 is SGHAT, CDR2 FQNNGV. The CDR3 has 14 amino acids. Trimming left V 5 bases short and J 4 bases short, with 14 bases between. Written as DNA, the CDR3 is TGTGCCAGCAGCCCAGTTGCAGGGGCCTATGGCTACACCTTC. Protein product: CASSPVAGAYGYTF. Full variable domain (rest looked up from reference TRBV11-2 and TRBJ1-2): EAGVAQSPRYKIIEKRQSVAFWCNPISGHATLYWYQQILGQGPKLLIQFQNNGVVDDSQLPKDRFSAERLKGVDSTLKIQPAKLEDSAVYLCASSPVAGAYGYTFGSGTRLTVV.

The rearrangement joins TRBV5-4 to TRBJ2-3; TRBD2 matches at 9 bases. This CDR3 has 16 amino acids. Trimming took 4 bases from V and 1 from J; bases not matched to a gene: 7. Germline V gene data show CDR1 as SGHNT and CDR2 as YYREEE (reference sequence). The CDR3 DNA follows: TGTGCCAGCAGCCCTCCCCCTAGCGGGGGCACAGATACGCAGTATTTT. This gives the protein CASSPPPSGGTDTQYF.